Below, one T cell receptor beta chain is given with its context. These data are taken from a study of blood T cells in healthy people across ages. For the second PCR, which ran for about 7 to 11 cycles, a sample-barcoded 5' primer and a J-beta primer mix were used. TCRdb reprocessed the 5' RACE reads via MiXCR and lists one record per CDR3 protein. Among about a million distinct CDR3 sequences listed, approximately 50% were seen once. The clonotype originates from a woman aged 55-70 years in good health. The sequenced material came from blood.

For the CDR3, the DNA is TGTGCCAGCAGCCCTCCCGGGACTAGCGAGACCGAAGGGGATGACAATGAGCAGTACTTC. Amino acids: CASSPPGTSETEGDDNEQYF. The V and J genes are TRBV7-8 and TRBJ2-7; 10 bases are shared with TRBD2. Germline CDR1 is SGHVS and CDR2 is FQNEAQ. Trimming cost V 5 bases and J 7 bases; bases outside gene matches: 26. CDR3 size: 20 residues.